The 26 T cell receptor beta chains presented below share a single source sample, sequenced in a study of response to subunit inactivated influenza vaccine. MiXCR, run by TCRdb on the RT-PCR reads, gives a single entry per CDR3 protein. This sample yields about 530,000 distinct CDR3 sequences, of which 12% are seen a single time; 10% belongs to the top ten. The specimen was PBMCs from blood, collected on the day of vaccination. Receptors were obtained from a man over 45 who received an inactivated influenza vaccine.

The rearrangement links TRBV5-1 to TRBJ2-1, with no clear D. The length of the CDR3 is 15 residues. V shed 6 bases and J shed 2 bases, with 15 bases lying between them. Germline V gene sequence: CDR1 SGHRS, CDR2 YFSETQ. CDR3 protein: CASTLERETYNEQFF. CDR3 in DNA: TGCGCCAGCACCTTAGAAAGGGAAACCTACAATGAGCAGTTCTTC.

This clonotype was counted a few times. The chain has TRBV7-8 and TRBJ2-3, with 7 bases aligning to TRBD1. V shed 5 bases, J shed 3 bases, and the junction held 5 bases outside the gene matches. This CDR3 comprises 14 residues. Germline-derived CDR1 and CDR2 are SGHVS and FQNEAQ. The CDR3 region is CASSPHRGTDTQYF. CDR3 nucleotides: TGTGCCAGCAGCCCACACAGGGGAACAGATACGCAGTATTTT.

The table lists this clonotype with a few counts. The chain is built from TRBV12-3 or TRBV12-4 and TRBJ2-5; TRBD1 aligns across 7 bases. The CDR3 length is 15 residues. Trimming took 7 bases from V and 5 from J; bases not matched to a gene: 13. CDR3: CASTGTMTGTETQYF. For the CDR3, the DNA is TGTGCCAGCACTGGAACCATGACAGGGACGGAGACCCAGTACTTC.

The sample holds a few counts of this clonotype. The chain has TRBV18 and TRBJ2-1, with D tentatively TRBD1 (6 bases). The CDR3 is 15 amino acids. Germline assignment: CDR1 KGHSH and CDR2 LQKENI. V was pared by 3 bases and J by 1 base, with 10 bases between. In DNA, the CDR3 is TGTGCCAGCTCACCGGACAGCCGGTCCTACAATGAGCAGTTCTTC. This encodes CASSPDSRSYNEQFF.

This clonotype occurred a few times. This chain uses TRBV24-1 with TRBJ2-1; TRBD2 matches at 14 bases. Unmatched junction bases numbered 16, after V lost 5 bases and J lost 8 bases. Germline V gives CDR1 KGHDR, CDR2 SFDVKD. The CDR3 loop spans 19 amino acids. CDR3 in DNA: TGTGCCACCAGTGCCAGGCGAAGCTATGGGACTAGCGGGAGATATGAGCAGTTCTTC. Translation: CATSARRSYGTSGRYEQFF.

With regard to this clonotype: Possible read error: a much larger clone is one base away. V is TRBV20-1 and J is TRBJ2-1; TRBD2 matches at 9 bases. The CDR3 consists of 14 residues. The germline gives CDR1 DFQATT, CDR2 SNEGSKA (reference sequence). Trimming at V came to 3 bases and at J to 5 bases, leaving 5 bases not matched to a gene. The CDR3 here is CSARGTSRNNEQFF. In DNA form, the CDR3 reads TGCAGTGCTAGGGGGACTAGCAGAAACAATGAGCAGTTCTTC.

This sequence joins TRBV4-3 and TRBJ2-7, with 7 bases that match TRBD1. The CDR3 spans 16 residues. The germline V gene encodes CDR1 LGHNA and CDR2 YSLEER. Trimming removed 2 bases from V and 3 bases from J; junction bases left unmatched: 10. CDR3 bases: TGCGCCAGCAGCCAAAACTACGGGGACAGAAGCTACGAGCAGTACTTC. It codes for CASSQNYGDRSYEQYF.

This clonotype has only a few counts. The chain joins TRBV11-1 to TRBJ2-7, with 8 bases that match TRBD2. V dropped 0 bases and J dropped 1; count of bases not matched to a gene: 20. The CDR3 covers 21 residues. In germline, CDR1 is SGHAT, CDR2 FQDESV (reference sequence). The CDR3 DNA reads as TGTGCCAGCAGCTTAGCTTGGACTAGCATATGGGTGGATCCTAGTTCCTACGAGCAGTACTTC. It yields the protein CASSLAWTSIWVDPSSYEQYF.

This chain connects TRBV28 to TRBJ2-1, with 8 positions matching TRBD1. CDR1 is MDHEN, CDR2 SYDVKM, per germline. V shed 5 bases and J 3 bases; nucleotides not matched to a gene: 6. CDR3 length: 15 residues. CDR3 region: CASSRNRGNYNEQFF. CDR3 nucleotide sequence: TGTGCCAGCAGTCGAAACAGGGGGAACTACAATGAGCAGTTCTTC.

Note on this clonotype: One end of the junction is discordant with germline, which a read error may explain. The gene calls are TRBV27 and TRBJ2-1; D may be TRBD1 (5 bases). The CDR3 has 18 amino acids. Germline values: CDR1 MNHEY, CDR2 SMNVEV (reference sequence). The chain's CDR3 is CASSPDKLNYPSYNEHFF. The CDR3 nucleotides are TGTGCCAGCAGCCCGGACAAGCTCAACTATCCTTCCTACAATGAGCACTTCTTC.

This rearrangement joins TRBV15 to TRBJ2-1, with D maybe TRBD2 (5 bases). The CDR3 covers 16 residues. Germline V gives CDR1 LNHNV, CDR2 YYDKDF (reference sequence). The V end was cut by 3 bases, the J end by 0 bases, with 12 bases between. CDR3 sequence: CATSSQLGRSYNEQFF. For the CDR3, the DNA is TGTGCCACCAGCAGCCAACTAGGACGCTCCTACAATGAGCAGTTCTTC.

This clonotype has more than one count but fewer than ten. The chain employs TRBV20-1 and TRBJ2-5; 11 bases are a match to TRBD2. Germline values: CDR1 DFQATT, CDR2 SNEGSKA (reference sequence). CDR3 length: 14 residues. The CDR3 bases are TGCAGGGCCGGGACTAGCGGTTCCCAAGAGACCCAGTACTTC. This gives the protein CRAGTSGSQETQYF.

The chain carries TRBV7-9 and TRBJ1-5; D is uncertain. Germline CDR1 reads SEHNR; CDR2 reads FQNEAQ (reference sequence). CDR3 length equals 14 residues. The V end was cut by 5 bases, the J end by 8 bases, with 16 bases between. The CDR3 coding sequence is TGTGCCAGCAGCCCCGGACGGGCTGGTGAGCCCCAGCATTTT. Residues: CASSPGRAGEPQHF.

This clonotype was observed a handful of times. This chain joins TRBV27 and TRBJ2-1; D may be TRBD2 (5 bases). The V gene's germline CDR1 is MNHEY and CDR2 SMNVEV (reference sequence). The length of the CDR3 is 16 residues. The V end lost 2 bases, the J end lost 8 bases, and 19 bases lay between the germline ends. The CDR3 reads CASSLRLTRSDHEQFF. DNA for the CDR3: TGTGCCAGCAGTTTACGACTCACTAGGAGCGACCATGAGCAGTTCTTC.

The sample holds many counts of this clonotype. The V and J genes are TRBV10-3 and TRBJ2-3, with D possibly being TRBD2 (5 bases). Trimming took 0 bases from V and 1 from J, leaving 8 bases between them. This CDR3 has 15 residues. Germline CDR1 is ENHRY and CDR2 is SYGVKD. The DNA for the CDR3 is TGTGCCATCAGTGAGTCTCCAGCGGGCACAGATACGCAGTATTTT. Its protein is CAISESPAGTDTQYF.

This clonotype was counted between two and nine times. The V and J genes are TRBV20-1 and TRBJ2-5; 8 positions match TRBD2. There are 14 residues in the CDR3. Per germline, CDR1 DFQATT and CDR2 SNEGSKA (reference sequence). J gave up 3 bases and V 1 base, and 4 bases lay outside the gene matches. The CDR3 nucleotides read TGCAGTGCTAGAGCGGGAGGGATGAAAGAGACCCAGTACTTC. Protein: CSARAGGMKETQYF.

This clonotype was seen at least ten times. This chain connects TRBV27 to TRBJ2-7, with 12 bases matching TRBD2. Germline assignment: CDR1 MNHEY and CDR2 SMNVEV (reference sequence). There are 14 residues in the CDR3. V shed 6 bases and J 6 bases; nucleotides not matched to a gene: 6. CDR3 residues: CASRTSGSRSEQYF. The DNA for the CDR3 is TGTGCCAGCAGGACTAGCGGGAGTAGATCCGAGCAGTACTTC.

This clonotype was counted only a few times. The CDR3 DNA sequence: TGTGCCAGCAGCGCCCCCGGAGGGACAGGGGGGACCCAGTACTTC. Amino acids: CASSAPGGTGGTQYF. J is TRBJ2-5 and V is TRBV9, with 11 positions matching TRBD1. CDR1 and CDR2 (germline): SGDLS, YYNGEE. Unmatched junction bases numbered 8, after V lost 3 bases and J lost 7 bases. The CDR3 covers 15 residues.

This clonotype was found a few times. This chain uses TRBV11-2 with TRBJ2-3; tentatively, D is TRBD1 or TRBD2 (6 bases each). V shed 0 bases and J shed 3 bases, with 19 bases lying between them. The CDR3 has 18 residues. The V gene's germline CDR1 is SGHAT and CDR2 FQNNGV. The CDR3 DNA reads as TGTGCCAGCAGCTTAGACCGCTTAAGGGGGGCCGATACAGATACGCAGTATTTT. Translation gives CASSLDRLRGADTDTQYF.

The sample holds a few counts of this clonotype. The chain couples TRBV24-1 to TRBJ2-1; TRBD1 matches 8 bases. Losses at the gene ends were 4 bases for V and 5 bases for J; bases not matched to a gene: 6. Germline V gene data show CDR1 as KGHDR and CDR2 as SFDVKD. The CDR3 is 15 amino acids. In DNA, the CDR3 is TGTGCCACCAGTGACGAGGGACAGGTTCACAATGAGCAGTTCTTC. Residues: CATSDEGQVHNEQFF.

The chain is built from TRBV6-1 and TRBJ2-1, with 7 bases fitting TRBD2. Per the germline V gene, CDR1 is MNHNS and CDR2 is SASEGT. The CDR3 loop spans 13 amino acids. The V and J ends lost 7 bases and 6 bases, in that order; junction bases with no gene match: 6. This CDR3 reads CASKVTSTNEQFF. CDR3 DNA: TGTGCCAGCAAGGTGACTAGCACCAATGAGCAGTTCTTC.

This clonotype was seen ten or more times. The chain recombines TRBV12-3 or TRBV12-4 with TRBJ1-2, with no clear D. CDR3 size: 14 residues. V dropped 6 bases and J dropped 6 bases, with 17 bases sitting between them. The CDR3 coding sequence is TGTGCCAGCAGCCCCGCCGGGTGGGTTAATGGCTACACCTTC. It translates to CASSPAGWVNGYTF.

This clonotype was observed a handful of times. The rearrangement uses TRBV5-6 and TRBJ2-2, with TRBD2 as a possible D gene (5 bases). V lost 5 bases and J lost 5, with 19 bases in between. CDR1 is SGHDT and CDR2 is YYEEEE in the germline V gene. The CDR3 is made up of 16 amino acids. CDR3 residues: CASRAGGVGATGELFF. The CDR3 DNA reads TGTGCCAGCAGGGCCGGAGGTGTCGGTGCAACCGGGGAGCTGTTTTTT.

This clonotype appeared a few times. The gene calls are TRBV20-1 and TRBJ2-1, with 8 bases identical to TRBD1. V trimming: 1 base; J trimming: 4 bases; junction bases outside the gene matches: 6. The CDR3 length is 15 residues. Germline loops: CDR1 DFQATT, CDR2 SNEGSKA (reference sequence). The CDR3 reads CSARAMDRVYNEQFF. The DNA for the CDR3 is TGCAGTGCTAGAGCTATGGACAGGGTTTACAATGAGCAGTTCTTC.

J is TRBJ2-1 and V is TRBV19; TRBD2 agrees at 8 bases. The junction had 10 bases not matched to a gene; V was cut back by 5 bases and J by 7 bases. This CDR3 region has 15 residues. Germline assignment: CDR1 LNHDA and CDR2 SQIVND (reference sequence). The CDR3 coding sequence is TGTGCCAGTAGTGGGGACGGGACTAGGAGGAATGAGCAGTTCTTC. Its protein is CASSGDGTRRNEQFF.

This clonotype was counted many times. V usage is TRBV5-6 and J usage is TRBJ1-5; D unresolved. The CDR3 is 14 amino acids. Germline V gene data show CDR1 as SGHDT and CDR2 as YYEEEE. Between the trimmed V and J ends, which lost 2 bases and 0 bases, there was a span of 6 bases. CDR3 DNA sequence: TGTGCCAGCAGCTTCGGGGTTAGCAATCAGCCCCAGCATTTT. Residues: CASSFGVSNQPQHF.